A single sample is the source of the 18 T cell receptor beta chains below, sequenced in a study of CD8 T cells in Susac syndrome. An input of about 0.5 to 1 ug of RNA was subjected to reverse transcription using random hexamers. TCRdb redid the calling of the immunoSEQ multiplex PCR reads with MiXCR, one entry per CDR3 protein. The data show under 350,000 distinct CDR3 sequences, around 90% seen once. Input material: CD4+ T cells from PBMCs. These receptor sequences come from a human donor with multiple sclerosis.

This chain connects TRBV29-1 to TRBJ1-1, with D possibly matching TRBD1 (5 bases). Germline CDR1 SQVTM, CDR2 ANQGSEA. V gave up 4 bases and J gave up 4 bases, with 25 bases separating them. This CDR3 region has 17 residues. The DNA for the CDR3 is TGCAGCGTTGGAGGATGGGGCGATTCCACGGGTACCACTGAAGCTTTCTTT. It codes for CSVGGWGDSTGTTEAFF.

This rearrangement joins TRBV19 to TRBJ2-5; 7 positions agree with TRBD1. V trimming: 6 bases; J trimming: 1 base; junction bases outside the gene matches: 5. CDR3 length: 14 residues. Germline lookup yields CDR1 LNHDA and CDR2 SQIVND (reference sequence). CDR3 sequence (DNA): TGTGCCAGTAGAAAAGGGGGCCGCCAAGAGACCCAGTACTTC. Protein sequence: CASRKGGRQETQYF. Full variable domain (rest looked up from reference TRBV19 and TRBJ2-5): DGGITQSPKYLFRKEGQNVTLSCEQNLNHDAMYWYRQDPGQGLRLIYYSQIVNDFQKGDIAEGYSVSREKKESFPLTVTSAQKNPTAFYLCASRKGGRQETQYFGPGTRLLVL.

DNA for the CDR3: TGTGCCAGCAGTTTCGCGGGGGGGGATAGTTACAATGAGCAGTTCTTC. Amino acid sequence: CASSFAGGDSYNEQFF. The J gene is TRBJ2-1, the V gene TRBV12-3 or TRBV12-4; 9 bases fit TRBD2. J lost 4 bases, V lost 3 bases, and 7 bases had no gene match. This CDR3 spans 16 amino acids.

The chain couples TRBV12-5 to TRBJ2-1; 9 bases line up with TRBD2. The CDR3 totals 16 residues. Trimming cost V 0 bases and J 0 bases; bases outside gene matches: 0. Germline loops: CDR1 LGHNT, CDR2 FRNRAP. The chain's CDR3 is CASGLVSGSSYNEQFF. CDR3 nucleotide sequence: TGTGCTAGTGGTTTGGTTAGCGGGAGCTCCTACAATGAGCAGTTCTTC.

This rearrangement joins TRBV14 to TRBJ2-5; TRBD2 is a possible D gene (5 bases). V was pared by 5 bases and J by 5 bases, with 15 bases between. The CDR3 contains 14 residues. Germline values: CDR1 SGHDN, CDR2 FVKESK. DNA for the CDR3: TGTGCCAGCAGCTTGCTACGGGGTTCGGAGACCCAGTACTTC. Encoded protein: CASSLLRGSETQYF.

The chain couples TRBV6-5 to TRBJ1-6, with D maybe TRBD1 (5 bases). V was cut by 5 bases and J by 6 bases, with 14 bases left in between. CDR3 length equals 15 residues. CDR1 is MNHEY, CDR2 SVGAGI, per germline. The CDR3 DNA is TGTGCCAGCAGTCAGCGCCCGACAGTTAATTCACCCCTCCACTTT. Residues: CASSQRPTVNSPLHF.

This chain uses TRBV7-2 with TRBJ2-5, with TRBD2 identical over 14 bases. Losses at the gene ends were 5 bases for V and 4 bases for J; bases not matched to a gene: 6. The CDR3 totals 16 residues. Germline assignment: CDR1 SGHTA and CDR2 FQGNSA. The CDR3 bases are TGTGCCAGCAGCCCGGGACTAGCGGGAGTACGAGAGACCCAGTACTTC. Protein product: CASSPGLAGVRETQYF.

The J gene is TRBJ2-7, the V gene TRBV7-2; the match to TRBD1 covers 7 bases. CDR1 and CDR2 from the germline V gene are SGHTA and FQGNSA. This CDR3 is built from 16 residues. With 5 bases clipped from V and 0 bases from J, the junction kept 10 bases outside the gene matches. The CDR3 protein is CASSQLVRQGSYEQYF. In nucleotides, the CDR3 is TGTGCCAGCAGCCAACTAGTTCGACAGGGCTCCTACGAGCAGTACTTC.

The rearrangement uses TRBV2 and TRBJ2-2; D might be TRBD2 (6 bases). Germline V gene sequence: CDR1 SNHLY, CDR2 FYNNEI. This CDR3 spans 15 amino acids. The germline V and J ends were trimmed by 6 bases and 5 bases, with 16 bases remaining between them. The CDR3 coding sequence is TGTGCCAGCAGCCGCGGCGGGGTTCGTACCGGGGAGCTGTTTTTT. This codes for CASSRGGVRTGELFF.

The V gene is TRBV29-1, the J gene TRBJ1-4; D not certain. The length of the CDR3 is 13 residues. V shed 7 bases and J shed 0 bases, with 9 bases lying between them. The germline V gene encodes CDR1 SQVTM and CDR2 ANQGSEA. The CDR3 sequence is CSGLIATNEKLFF. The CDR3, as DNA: TGCAGCGGACTAATAGCAACTAATGAAAAACTGTTTTTT.

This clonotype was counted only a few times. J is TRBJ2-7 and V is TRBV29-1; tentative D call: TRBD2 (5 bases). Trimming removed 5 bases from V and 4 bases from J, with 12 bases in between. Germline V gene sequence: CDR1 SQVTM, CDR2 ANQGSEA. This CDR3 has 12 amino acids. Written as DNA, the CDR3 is TGCAGCGTTAAATTCACGGGGTACGAGCAGTACTTC. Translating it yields CSVKFTGYEQYF.

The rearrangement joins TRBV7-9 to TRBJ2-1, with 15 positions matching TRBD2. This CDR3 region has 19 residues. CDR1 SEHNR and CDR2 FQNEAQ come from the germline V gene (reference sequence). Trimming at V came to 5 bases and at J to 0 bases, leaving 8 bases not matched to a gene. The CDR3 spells CASSVGLAGGPSSYNEQFF. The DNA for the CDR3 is TGTGCCAGCAGCGTGGGACTAGCGGGGGGCCCTAGCTCCTACAATGAGCAGTTCTTC.

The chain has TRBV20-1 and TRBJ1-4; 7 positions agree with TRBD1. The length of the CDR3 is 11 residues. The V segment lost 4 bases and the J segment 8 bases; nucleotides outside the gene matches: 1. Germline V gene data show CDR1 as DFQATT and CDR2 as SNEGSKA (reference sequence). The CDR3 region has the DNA TGCAGTGCTATGACAGGGGAAAAACTGTTTTTT. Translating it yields CSAMTGEKLFF.

This CDR3 reads CSPAGPLGAPYEQYF. Written as DNA, the CDR3 is TGCAGTCCAGCAGGGCCCTTAGGAGCCCCCTACGAGCAGTACTTC. The V and J genes are TRBV20-1 and TRBJ2-7, with a tentative D call TRBD1 (5 bases). The CDR3 contains 15 residues. The germline V gene has CDR1 DFQATT and CDR2 SNEGSKA (reference sequence). The ends were cut back, 8 bases at V and 2 bases at J, with 22 bases in the middle.

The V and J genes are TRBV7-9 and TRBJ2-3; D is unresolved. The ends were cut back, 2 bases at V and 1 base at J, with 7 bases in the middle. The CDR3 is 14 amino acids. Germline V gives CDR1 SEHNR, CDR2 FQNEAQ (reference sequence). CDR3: CASSLSTRTDTQYF. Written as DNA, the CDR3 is TGTGCCAGCAGCTTATCTACTCGCACAGATACGCAGTATTTT. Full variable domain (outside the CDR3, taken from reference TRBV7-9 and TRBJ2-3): DTGVSQNPRHKITKRGQNVTFRCDPISEHNRLYWYRQTLGQGPEFLTYFQNEAQLEKSRLLSDRFSAERPKGSFSTLEIQRTEQGDSAMYLCASSLSTRTDTQYFGPGTRLTVL.

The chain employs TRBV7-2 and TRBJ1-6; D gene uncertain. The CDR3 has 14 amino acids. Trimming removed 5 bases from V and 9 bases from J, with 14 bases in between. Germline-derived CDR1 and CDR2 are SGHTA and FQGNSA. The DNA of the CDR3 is TGTGCCAGCAGCCTCACAGTCAAAGGTTCACCCCTCCACTTT. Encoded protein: CASSLTVKGSPLHF.

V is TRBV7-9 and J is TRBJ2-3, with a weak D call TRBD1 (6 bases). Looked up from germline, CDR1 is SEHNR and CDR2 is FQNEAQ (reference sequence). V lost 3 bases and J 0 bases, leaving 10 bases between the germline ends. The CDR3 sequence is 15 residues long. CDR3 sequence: CASSFRGPSTDTQYF. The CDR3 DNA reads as TGTGCCAGCAGCTTCAGGGGTCCTAGCACAGATACGCAGTATTTT.

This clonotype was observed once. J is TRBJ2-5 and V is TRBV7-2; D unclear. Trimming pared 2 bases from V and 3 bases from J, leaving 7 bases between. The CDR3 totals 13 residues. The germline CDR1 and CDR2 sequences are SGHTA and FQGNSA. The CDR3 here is CASSLKGKETQYF. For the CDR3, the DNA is TGTGCCAGCAGCTTAAAAGGGAAAGAGACCCAGTACTTC.